These T cell receptor beta chains were read from a single sample in a study of human T cells and chemical hapten exposure. TCRdb processed the RACE reads anew with MiXCR; each CDR3 protein has one entry. The sample has 65,000 to 80,000 distinct CDR3 sequences, 9% to 12% seen once. This specimen was whole blood, taken in connection with sensitization to the hapten diphenylcyclopropenone (DPC). These receptors all come from a woman aged 50 to 60 with alopecia areata. Some clones in this sample may be carry-over from other donors' samples. Both conserved end residues are part of each CDR3. Each record gives: D gene, J gene, clone size, V gene, CDR3 DNA, CDR3 protein. D genes are given only for firm matches. Clone size is given for some rows only: seen once, a few or many times, or a class if the clone is expanded.

TRBD1 TRBJ1-2 few TRBV11-2 TGTGCCAGCAGACCCGGACAGGGGGCAGGAACTGGCTACACCTTC CASRPGQGAGTGYTF
TRBD1 TRBJ2-7 . TRBV9 TGTGCCAGCAGCGTAGCGCCACAGGGGAAGAAGTACTTC CASSVAPQGKKYF
TRBD1 TRBJ1-1 . TRBV5-1 TGCGCCAGCAGCTTGGACTCAGGGGGCTGGAACACTGAAGCTTTCTTT CASSLDSGGWNTEAFF
. TRBJ2-2 few TRBV21-1 TGTGCCAGCAGCGGGGGGAGCGGTAACACCGGGGAGCTGTTTTTT CASSGGSGNTGELFF
. TRBJ2-1 . TRBV18 TGTGCCAGCTCACCCGGGACCACCGCCAATGAGCAGTTCTTC CASSPGTTANEQFF
TRBD2 TRBJ2-3 few TRBV15 TGTGCCACCAGCGGTGGACTAGCGGCCGGGGCGCAGTATTTT CATSGGLAAGAQYF
TRBD2 TRBJ2-1 . TRBV6-2/TRBV6-3 TGTGCCAGCAGTTACCCAGCGGGAGGCAATGAGCAGTTCTTC CASSYPAGGNEQFF
. TRBJ1-5 . TRBV6-5 TGTGCCAGCAGGGGGGGTCCAGGACCCAATCAGCCCCAGCATTTT CASRGGPGPNQPQHF
. TRBJ2-7 . TRBV6-2/TRBV6-3 TGTGCCAGCACCGACGATTCCTCTTACGAGCAGTACTTC CASTDDSSYEQYF
. TRBJ2-3 few TRBV5-8 TGTGCCAGCACCAGGCGTACAGATACGCAGTATTTT CASTRRTDTQYF
. TRBJ2-7 many TRBV3-1 TGTGCCAGCAGCGGGACCTACGAGCAGTACTTC CASSGTYEQYF
. TRBJ2-7 few TRBV10-2 TGCGCCAGCAGTGAGTTTAGTTCCTACGAGCAGTACTTC CASSEFSSYEQYF
. TRBJ2-5 few TRBV11-2 TGTGCCAGCAGCTTAGGGAGCCAAGAGACCCAGTACTTC CASSLGSQETQYF
. TRBJ1-5 many TRBV7-9 TGTGCCAGCAGCTTAGGTACAGCCTATCAGCCCCAGCATTTT CASSLGTAYQPQHF